This T cell receptor beta chain was identified in a study of cytomegalovirus exposure and HLA in healthy donors. The study, taken as a whole, reports: Trimming of TCR beta V- and J-genes showed a link, identified in a later analysis, to a missense DCLRE1C variant.

The study ran its PCR with 60 Vbeta and 13 Jbeta primers. Sequenced by immunoSEQ multiplex PCR; TCRdb stores in-frame clones only, minus some. Counted here are some 120,000 clones, 80% to 85% occurring once; the ten biggest clones make up about a fifth. This CDR3 comprises 15 residues. Trimming pared 1 base from V and 3 bases from J, leaving 13 bases between. The germline V gene has CDR1 SGHRS and CDR2 YFSETQ. This clone was counted once. The antigen remains unidentified. The chain employs TRBV5-1 and TRBJ1-1, with a weak D call TRBD1 (6 bases). Sequenced sample: PBMCs. This receptor was obtained from a man aged 25-40 years in good health and CMV-seropositive. The CDR3 sequence is CASSLMGARDTEAFF. The CDR3 DNA sequence: TGCGCCAGCAGCTTGATGGGGGCCCGGGACACTGAAGCTTTCTTT.